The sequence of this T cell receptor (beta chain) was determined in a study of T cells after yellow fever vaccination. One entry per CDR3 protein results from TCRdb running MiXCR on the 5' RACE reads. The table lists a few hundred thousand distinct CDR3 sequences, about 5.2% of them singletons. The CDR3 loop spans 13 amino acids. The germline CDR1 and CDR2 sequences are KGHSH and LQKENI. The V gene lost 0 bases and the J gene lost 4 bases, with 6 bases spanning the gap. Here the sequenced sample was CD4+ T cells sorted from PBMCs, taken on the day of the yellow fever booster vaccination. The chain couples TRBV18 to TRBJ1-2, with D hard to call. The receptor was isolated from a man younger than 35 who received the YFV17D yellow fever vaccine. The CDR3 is CASSPPNLYGYTF. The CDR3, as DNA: TGTGCCAGCTCACCACCCAACCTCTATGGCTACACCTTC.